The next 14 T cell receptor beta chains were all read from a single sample in a study of cytomegalovirus exposure and HLA in healthy donors. Primers for the PCR totalled 60 Vbeta and 13 Jbeta. The protocol was immunoSEQ multiplex PCR, while the TCRdb copy is restricted to in-frame clones and leaves out a portion. The repertoire holds about 130,000 clones, with about 81% as singletons. Specimen: PBMCs. The receptors shown here come from a woman in her 30s in good health and CMV-seronegative.

The chain combines TRBV5-6 with TRBJ2-1, with 7 bases matching TRBD2. CDR3 length: 16 residues. With 0 bases clipped from V and 4 bases from J, the junction kept 7 bases outside the gene matches. Per germline, CDR1 SGHDT and CDR2 YYEEEE. Written as DNA, the CDR3 is TGTGCCAGCAGCTTGGGAGTGGCGGGAGTTTACAATGAGCAGTTCTTC. Its translation is CASSLGVAGVYNEQFF. The full variable domain, with the rest looked up from reference TRBV5-6 and TRBJ2-1, is DAGVTQSPTHLIKTRGQQVTLRCSPKSGHDTVSWYQQALGQGPQFIFQYYEEEERQRGNFPDRFSGHQFPNYSSELNVNALLLGDSALYLCASSLGVAGVYNEQFFGPGTRLTVL.

The sample holds a few counts of this clone. This chain connects TRBV7-2 to TRBJ2-1, with 11 bases that match TRBD2. CDR1 SGHTA and CDR2 FQGNSA come from the germline V gene. V was pared by 4 bases and J by 3 bases, with 2 bases of the junction left unmatched. The CDR3 consists of 15 residues. The CDR3 nucleotides are TGTGCCAGCAGCTCGACTAGCGGGAACTACAATGAGCAGTTCTTC. Its translation: CASSSTSGNYNEQFF.

The genes are TRBV9 and TRBJ1-2; 12 bases align to TRBD1. The ends lost 1 base at V and 10 bases at J; junction bases unmatched: 17. Germline CDR1 is SGDLS and CDR2 is YYNGEE. The CDR3 is made up of 18 amino acids. The CDR3 nucleotides read TGTGCCAGCAGCGTAATGTCCGGGACAGGGGGCCCCTCGGTTGACTACACCTTC. Its translation is CASSVMSGTGGPSVDYTF.

The genes are TRBV7-9 and TRBJ2-3; TRBD2 matches 7 bases. CDR3 size: 15 residues. V trimming: 0 bases; J trimming: 3 bases; junction bases outside the gene matches: 3. Germline values: CDR1 SEHNR, CDR2 FQNEAQ (reference sequence). Written as DNA, the CDR3 is TGTGCCAGCAGCTTAGCTAGCGGGTTTACAGATACGCAGTATTTT. Encoded protein: CASSLASGFTDTQYF.

V usage is TRBV6-5 and J usage is TRBJ2-2; the match to TRBD1 covers 10 bases. Germline lookup yields CDR1 MNHEY and CDR2 SVGAGI. The CDR3 runs to 15 residues. V lost 6 bases and J lost 4; bases outside the gene matches: 5. CDR3 sequence (DNA): TGTGCCAGCAGGCTTGACAGGGGGCCCACCGGGGAGCTGTTTTTT. As protein: CASRLDRGPTGELFF.

The rearrangement joins TRBV9 to TRBJ2-5, with TRBD1 identical over 10 bases. The V and J ends lost 3 bases and 6 bases, in that order; junction bases with no gene match: 8. The CDR3 is made up of 15 amino acids. CDR1 SGDLS and CDR2 YYNGEE come from the germline V gene. CDR3 nucleotide sequence: TGTGCCAGCAGCGCCAGACAGGGGGCAGGACAGACCCAGTACTTC. Amino acids: CASSARQGAGQTQYF.

This CDR3 reads CASTSTQETQYF. The CDR3 DNA reads as TGCGCCAGCACCTCGACTCAAGAGACCCAGTACTTC. The gene calls are TRBV5-1 and TRBJ2-5; D not certain. This CDR3 has 12 residues. V lost 6 bases and J lost 2, with 8 bases in between. Germline lookup yields CDR1 SGHRS and CDR2 YFSETQ. Looking up the rest from reference TRBV5-1 and TRBJ2-5 gives the full variable domain: KAGVTQTPRYLIKTRGQQVTLSCSPISGHRSVSWYQQTPGQGLQFLFEYFSETQRNKGNFPGRFSGRQFSNSRSEMNVSTLELGDSALYLCASTSTQETQYFGPGTRLLVL.

CDR3 nucleotide sequence: TGTGCCAGCAGCTTAGAGAGACTAGCGGGAGGGCCGGGTTACAATGAGCAGTTCTTC. This gives the protein CASSLERLAGGPGYNEQFF. The chain is built from TRBV11-3 and TRBJ2-1, with 14 bases identical to TRBD2. CDR1 is SGHNT, CDR2 YENEEA, per germline. The ends lost 0 bases at V and 4 bases at J; junction bases unmatched: 8. This CDR3 has 19 residues.

The genes are TRBV2 and TRBJ2-1; D call uncertain. The CDR3 is made up of 14 amino acids. V was trimmed by 0 bases and J by 10 bases, leaving 13 bases between them. Germline V lookup: CDR1 SNHLY, CDR2 FYNNEI. CDR3 amino acids: CASSEALTEQEQFF. The CDR3 DNA is TGTGCCAGCAGTGAAGCGCTAACAGAGCAGGAGCAGTTCTTC.

The J gene is TRBJ2-7, the V gene TRBV2; 7 bases agree with TRBD2. The CDR3 consists of 14 residues. The germline gives CDR1 SNHLY, CDR2 FYNNEI. J gave up 6 bases and V 5 bases, and 10 bases lay outside the gene matches. CDR3 sequence (DNA): TGTGCCAGCAGTCTTGGACTAGAAACTCGCGAGCAGTACTTC. Protein product: CASSLGLETREQYF.

In nucleotides, the CDR3 is TGTGCCGCCGGGAGCTTGCTGGGCAATGAGCAGTTCTTC. This codes for CAAGSLLGNEQFF. This chain joins TRBV30 and TRBJ2-1; D may be TRBD2 (6 bases). Trimming took off 8 bases at V and 6 bases at J, with 17 bases between the two ends. CDR1 is GTSNPN and CDR2 is SVGIG in the germline V gene (reference sequence). The length of the CDR3 is 13 residues.

V gene TRBV11-3 combines with J gene TRBJ1-2, with 8 bases fitting TRBD1. The CDR3 contains 13 residues. Germline CDR1 reads SGHNT; CDR2 reads YENEEA. The V segment lost 2 bases and the J segment 8 bases; nucleotides outside the gene matches: 4. This chain's CDR3 is CASSLMTGDGYTF. In DNA form, the CDR3 reads TGTGCCAGCAGCTTAATGACAGGGGACGGCTACACCTTC.

The table lists this clone with a count of one. The V call is TRBV30, the J call TRBJ1-1, with D unclear. CDR3 length: 11 amino acids. Germline V gene data show CDR1 as GTSNPN and CDR2 as SVGIG (reference sequence). V lost 0 bases to trimming and J lost 10 bases, with 9 bases between them. CDR3 in amino acids: CAWSVGVSAFF. The CDR3 nucleotides read TGTGCCTGGAGTGTCGGGGTTTCAGCTTTCTTT.

This chain connects TRBV5-1 to TRBJ1-1, with unresolved D. Per the germline V gene, CDR1 is SGHRS and CDR2 is YFSETQ. There are 13 residues in the CDR3. Deletions cut 0 bases from V and 0 bases from J, with 3 bases between. This CDR3 is CASSLDMNTEAFF. DNA for the CDR3: TGCGCCAGCAGCTTGGACATGAACACTGAAGCTTTCTTT.